The clone carrying this T cell receptor beta chain was detected a few times. One end of the junction fails to match germline, which may point to a read error. Mouse names are used for the genes. Read sequence stops 4 residues before the CDR3 end, and the germline J gene provides the missing end. This record belongs to a study of CD8+ T cells in alopecia areata. This CDR3 region has 15 residues. CDR1 and CDR2 from the germline V gene are NSQYPW and LRSPGD (reference sequence). cDNA prepared by RNA extraction and subsequent reverse transcription served as the template for sequencing. The protocol was immunoSEQ multiplex PCR, while the TCRdb copy is restricted to in-frame clones and leaves out a portion. The sample is made up of around 100,000 clones, none counted only once.

The sequenced material came from lesional skin. The chain uses TRBV1 and TRBJ2-3; maybe TRBD1 (5 bases). This sequence was found in a C3H/HeJ mouse with alopecia areata. These mice share the MHC haplotype H2-k. Incomplete CDR3 DNA: TGCCCCTGCAGTGGAGACAGAATTAGTGCAGAA. Protein: CPCSGDRISAE. The CDR3 reads in full as CPCSGDRISAETLYF.